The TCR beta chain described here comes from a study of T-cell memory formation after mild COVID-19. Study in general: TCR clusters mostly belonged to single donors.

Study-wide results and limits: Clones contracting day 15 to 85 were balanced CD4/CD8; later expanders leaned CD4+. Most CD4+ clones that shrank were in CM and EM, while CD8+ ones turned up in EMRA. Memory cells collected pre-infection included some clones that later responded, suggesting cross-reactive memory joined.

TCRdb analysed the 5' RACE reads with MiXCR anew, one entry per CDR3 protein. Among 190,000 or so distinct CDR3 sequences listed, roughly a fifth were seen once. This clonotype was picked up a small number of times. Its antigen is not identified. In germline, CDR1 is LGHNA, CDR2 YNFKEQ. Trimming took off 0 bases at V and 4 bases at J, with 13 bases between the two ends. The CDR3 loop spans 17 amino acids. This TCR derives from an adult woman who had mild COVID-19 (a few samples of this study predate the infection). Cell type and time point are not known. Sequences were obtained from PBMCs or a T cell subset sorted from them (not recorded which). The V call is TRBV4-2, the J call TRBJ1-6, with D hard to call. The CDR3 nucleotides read TGTGCCAGCAGCCAAGACGGGGAGACGCGATATAATTCACCCCTCCACTTT. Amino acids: CASSQDGETRYNSPLHF.